These 25 T cell receptor beta chains were sequenced from one sample in a study of blood T cell repertoires in COVID-19. Clones were read by immunoSEQ multiplex PCR, and TCRdb kept only the in-frame ones, dropping some. This sample yields some 260,000 clones, of which around 89% are seen a single time; 8% to 10% belongs to the top ten. Material: PBMCs or T cells enriched from blood (not recorded which). The receptors were gathered from a middle-aged man who had recovered from COVID-19.

J is TRBJ2-7 and V is TRBV19; 13 bases are shared with TRBD2. The CDR3 contains 17 residues. The V gene end was trimmed by 6 bases and the J gene end by 2 bases; junction bases not matched to a gene: 10. Looked up from germline, CDR1 is LNHDA and CDR2 is SQIVND (reference sequence). CDR3 sequence: CASRRGLAGEQTYEQYF. In DNA, the CDR3 is TGTGCCAGTAGACGCGGACTAGCGGGGGAACAGACCTACGAGCAGTACTTC.

The table lists this clone with a count of one. The chain joins TRBV28 to TRBJ1-5, with D perhaps TRBD1 (6 bases). This CDR3 contains 17 residues. V was trimmed by 1 base and J by 6 bases, leaving 19 bases between them. Germline CDR1 reads MDHEN; CDR2 reads SYDVKM. The CDR3, as DNA: TGTGCCAGCAGTTTATCGCCCCGGATGGGGGCCGCTCAGCCCCAGCATTTT. It is translated as CASSLSPRMGAAQPQHF. Full variable domain (rest looked up from reference TRBV28 and TRBJ1-5): DVKVTQSSRYLVKRTGEKVFLECVQDMDHENMFWYRQDPGLGLRLIYFSYDVKMKEKGDIPEGYSVSREKKERFSLILESASTNQTSMYLCASSLSPRMGAAQPQHFGDGTRLSIL.

This clone was detected a few times. The chain employs TRBV19 and TRBJ2-1, with 8 nucleotides matching TRBD2. The CDR3 covers 14 residues. CDR1 is LNHDA, CDR2 SQIVND, per germline (reference sequence). Unmatched junction bases numbered 9, after V lost 7 bases and J lost 7 bases. CDR3 bases: TGTGCCAGTACGGTCGACGGGAGGGGTAATGAGCAGTTCTTC. It specifies CASTVDGRGNEQFF.

In nucleotides, the CDR3 is TGCGCCAGCAGCCCCGGGGTAGGGGCTAGACAGGGGACTAATGAAAAACTGTTTTTT. Its protein is CASSPGVGARQGTNEKLFF. V gene TRBV5-1 combines with J gene TRBJ1-4, with 8 bases that match TRBD1. The V gene's germline CDR1 is SGHRS and CDR2 YFSETQ. The CDR3 spans 19 residues. The J segment lost 2 bases and the V segment lost 4 bases, leaving 16 bases of the junction unmatched. Filled out from reference TRBV5-1 and TRBJ1-4, the complete variable domain reads KAGVTQTPRYLIKTRGQQVTLSCSPISGHRSVSWYQQTPGQGLQFLFEYFSETQRNKGNFPGRFSGRQFSNSRSEMNVSTLELGDSALYLCASSPGVGARQGTNEKLFFGSGTQLSVL.

The chain has TRBV27 and TRBJ2-7; 8 bases map to TRBD1. The trim removed 5 bases at V and 3 bases at J, leaving 6 bases unmatched. This CDR3 spans 14 amino acids. Looked up from germline, CDR1 is MNHEY and CDR2 is SMNVEV (reference sequence). CDR3 residues: CASSHGQGFYEQYF. The CDR3 DNA is TGTGCCAGCAGTCATGGACAGGGATTCTACGAGCAGTACTTC.

This chain connects TRBV19 to TRBJ2-7; possibly TRBD1 for D (7 bases). Trimming stripped 1 base from V and 6 bases from J, with 10 bases between. The V gene's germline CDR1 is LNHDA and CDR2 SQIVND (reference sequence). The CDR3 totals 13 residues. The CDR3, as DNA: TGTGCCAGTAGTATAGCAGGGGGAGGCGAGCAGTACTTC. Its translation is CASSIAGGGEQYF. Combining the CDR3 with reference TRBV19 and TRBJ2-7 gives the whole variable domain DGGITQSPKYLFRKEGQNVTLSCEQNLNHDAMYWYRQDPGQGLRLIYYSQIVNDFQKGDIAEGYSVSREKKESFPLTVTSAQKNPTAFYLCASSIAGGGEQYFGPGTRLTVT.

The CDR3 DNA is TGTGCAAGTCGCCCCATCAGGGGGACCGGGGAGCTGTTTTTT. Protein sequence: CASRPIRGTGELFF. This chain links TRBV12-2 with TRBJ2-2; TRBD1 was called by the table and not checked on the DNA. TRBV12-2 is tagged as a pseudogene. The CDR3 spans 14 residues.

The genes are TRBV6-5 and TRBJ2-7; 7 bases line up with TRBD1. Germline CDR1 is MNHEY and CDR2 is SVGAGI. The CDR3 sequence is 15 residues long. Trimming cost V 5 bases and J 2 bases; bases outside gene matches: 9. Here the CDR3 reads CASSRDRDITYEQYF. CDR3 nucleotides: TGTGCCAGCAGTCGAGACAGGGATATTACCTACGAGCAGTACTTC.

The gene calls are TRBV7-2 and TRBJ2-3; D is ambiguous. The CDR3 covers 14 residues. The germline V and J ends were trimmed by 4 bases and 4 bases, with 12 bases remaining between them. Germline values: CDR1 SGHTA, CDR2 FQGNSA. CDR3 nucleotides: TGTGCCAGCAGCTCCTACGGGTCTGCAGATACGCAGTATTTT. As protein: CASSSYGSADTQYF.

The CDR3 spells CASSFYLAGSNQPQHF. In DNA, the CDR3 is TGTGCCAGCAGTTTCTATCTGGCGGGTAGCAATCAGCCCCAGCATTTT. This chain connects TRBV28 to TRBJ1-5; D remains unclear. CDR3 length: 16 amino acids. The V and J ends lost 3 bases and 0 bases respectively, with 12 bases between them. Germline CDR1 MDHEN, CDR2 SYDVKM.

The J gene is TRBJ1-4, the V gene TRBV4-1; 8 nucleotides match TRBD1. CDR1 MGHRA and CDR2 YSYEKL come from the germline V gene. The CDR3 is 16 amino acids. Trimming took 2 bases from V and 5 from J; bases not matched to a gene: 7. Here the CDR3 reads CASSQQGAHMNEKLFF. CDR3 DNA: TGCGCCAGCAGCCAACAGGGGGCCCATATGAATGAAAAACTGTTTTTT.

This chain links TRBV6-2 or TRBV6-3 with TRBJ1-1, with D hard to call. Trimming cost V 5 bases and J 9 bases, with 10 bases left between them. CDR1 MNHEY and CDR2 SVGEGT come from the germline V gene. The CDR3 spans 11 residues. CDR3 DNA sequence: TGTGCCAGCAGTCTACTGGAGAAAGCTTTCTTT. It yields the protein CASSLLEKAFF.

The rearrangement uses TRBV30 and TRBJ1-3; TRBD1 might be the D (5 bases). The germline V and J ends were trimmed by 2 bases and 1 base, with 18 bases remaining between them. This CDR3 has 17 amino acids. The germline V gene encodes CDR1 GTSNPN and CDR2 SVGIG (reference sequence). In DNA, the CDR3 is TGTGCCTGGAGTCGGACACCCTCTCCCCGGTCTGGAAACACCATATATTTT. Amino acids: CAWSRTPSPRSGNTIYF.

The chain links TRBV4-2 to TRBJ2-5; 8 bases are a match to TRBD2. Germline V gene data show CDR1 as LGHNA and CDR2 as YNFKEQ. The CDR3 is made up of 12 amino acids. After removal of 0 bases from V and 13 bases from J, the junction contained 4 bases not matched to a gene. The CDR3 DNA is TGTGCCAGCAGCCAAGAAAGCGGGAGTCTGTACTTC. Its translation is CASSQESGSLYF.

V gene TRBV21-1 combines with J gene TRBJ1-1; the table's D gene call, TRBD1, was not cross checked with the DNA. TRBV21-1 is shown as a pseudogene. The length of the CDR3 is 12 residues. The DNA of the CDR3 is TGTGCCATCGTACAGGGATACGCTGAAGCTTTCTTT. It yields the protein CAIVQGYAEAFF.

The J gene is TRBJ1-5, the V gene TRBV5-1; D not certain. Per germline, CDR1 SGHRS and CDR2 YFSETQ. V lost 2 bases and J 4 bases, leaving 7 bases between the germline ends. CDR3 length equals 13 residues. In DNA, the CDR3 is TGCGCCAGCAGCTTTGGGCCGAATCAGCCCCAGCATTTT. Amino acid sequence: CASSFGPNQPQHF.

This rearrangement joins TRBV4-3 to TRBJ1-5; D might be TRBD1 (5 bases). The CDR3 is 15 residues long. V dropped 0 bases and J dropped 0 bases, with 6 bases sitting between them. Germline V CDR1 and CDR2: LGHNA, YSLEER. CDR3 region: CASSQEQVSNQPQHF. CDR3 in DNA: TGCGCCAGCAGCCAAGAACAGGTTAGCAATCAGCCCCAGCATTTT.

The chain is built from TRBV7-3 and TRBJ2-5, with D perhaps TRBD1 (5 bases). V was shortened by 4 bases and J by 4 bases, with 10 bases between the two germline ends. Germline CDR1 is SGHTA and CDR2 is FQGTGA. The CDR3 extends over 13 amino acids. The CDR3 DNA is TGTGCCAGCAGCTCAGGGATGGGAGAGACCCAGTACTTC. Translating it yields CASSSGMGETQYF. Filled out from reference TRBV7-3 and TRBJ2-5, the complete variable domain reads GAGVSQTPSNKVTEKGKYVELRCDPISGHTALYWYRQSLGQGPEFLIYFQGTGAADDSGLPNDRFFAVRPEGSVSTLKIQRTERGDSAVYLCASSSGMGETQYFGPGTRLLVL.

The J gene is TRBJ2-3, the V gene TRBV14; maybe TRBD1 (6 bases). The V end lost 3 bases, the J end lost 6 bases, and 13 bases lay between the germline ends. CDR1 and CDR2 from the germline V gene are SGHDN and FVKESK. The CDR3 runs to 14 residues. The CDR3 region has the DNA TGTGCCAGCAGCCAGAACAGGGTTAGGGATACGCAGTATTTT. It yields the protein CASSQNRVRDTQYF. Based on the CDR3 plus reference TRBV14 and TRBJ2-3, the full variable domain is EAGVTQFPSHSVIEKGQTVTLRCDPISGHDNLYWYRRVMGKEIKFLLHFVKESKQDESGMPNNRFLAERTGGTYSTLKVQPAELEDSGVYFCASSQNRVRDTQYFGPGTRLTVL.

The chain recombines TRBV19 with TRBJ1-4; 8 bases agree with TRBD1. Trimming removed 6 bases from V and 8 bases from J; junction bases left unmatched: 11. CDR1 and CDR2 (germline): LNHDA, SQIVND (reference sequence). The CDR3 is 15 residues long. The CDR3 DNA is TGTGCCAGTAGGCGAGCAGGGGGCAGGGAGGAAAAACTGTTTTTT. Protein: CASRRAGGREEKLFF.

The chain is built from TRBV18 and TRBJ2-1; the match to TRBD1 covers 7 bases. Losses at the gene ends were 2 bases for V and 9 bases for J; bases not matched to a gene: 10. Germline lookup yields CDR1 KGHSH and CDR2 LQKENI. This CDR3 is built from 15 residues. The CDR3 DNA follows: TGTGCCAGCTCACCAACAGGGGCCACCGCAGGTGAGCAGTTCTTC. Amino acids: CASSPTGATAGEQFF.

V is TRBV19 and J is TRBJ2-2; perhaps TRBD2 as D (5 bases). Germline V gene sequence: CDR1 LNHDA, CDR2 SQIVND (reference sequence). V lost 1 base to trimming and J lost 4 bases, with 13 bases between them. The CDR3 contains 16 residues. CDR3 residues: CASSIVRGVGTGELFF. The CDR3 bases are TGTGCCAGTAGTATAGTCCGGGGTGTGGGCACCGGGGAGCTGTTTTTT.

The chain carries TRBV11-2 and TRBJ2-7, with TRBD1 as a possible D gene (6 bases). Germline values: CDR1 SGHAT, CDR2 FQNNGV. The CDR3 runs to 14 residues. Trimming left V 0 bases short and J 5 bases short, with 11 bases between. CDR3 region: CASSLDGQSNEQYF. Here the CDR3 DNA reads TGTGCCAGCAGCTTAGATGGACAGTCCAACGAGCAGTACTTC.

CDR3 coding DNA: TGTGCCAGCAGTTATGGGGACAGCCCCACCGGGGAGCTGTTTTTT. It is translated as CASSYGDSPTGELFF. The genes are TRBV6-5 and TRBJ2-2; 7 nucleotides line up with TRBD1. The CDR3 covers 15 residues. The junction had 5 bases not matched to a gene; V was cut back by 3 bases and J by 4 bases. The germline V gene has CDR1 MNHEY and CDR2 SVGAGI.

The chain is built from TRBV5-1 and TRBJ2-2, with TRBD1 matching 10 bases. CDR1 and CDR2 from the germline V gene are SGHRS and YFSETQ. The CDR3 sequence is 18 residues long. V lost 2 bases, J lost 1 base, and 8 bases stayed unmatched. The CDR3 DNA reads as TGCGCCAGCAGCTTCCGGGACAGGGGACGTAAGAACACCGGGGAGCTGTTTTTT. It translates to CASSFRDRGRKNTGELFF.